The rows below give T cell receptor beta chains drawn from one sample of a study of PD-1 blockade in classical Hodgkin lymphoma. Sequencing used immunoSEQ multiplex PCR; TCRdb keeps in-frame clones, though not all of them. This sample has about 76,000 clones, with about nine tenths found just once. The sequenced sample was peripheral blood mononuclear cells (PBMCs), obtained at baseline. All receptors come from a human donor with classical Hodgkin lymphoma. Both conserved end residues are part of each CDR3. The D gene is left open where the match is weak. Size is omitted from some rows. Given values are once, few, many or a class for expanded clones.

16 TRBD2 NA TRBJ2-4 TRBV4-1 TGCGCCAGCAGCCAGGGCGGTGGCGGGAGGGGGAACATTCAGTACTTC CASSQGGGGRGNIQYF
15 TRBD1 NA TRBJ1-2 TRBV6-1 TGTGCCAGCAGTGGTCGCGGGACAGGGGTGGATGGCTACACCTTC CASSGRGTGVDGYTF
14 NA NA TRBJ1-2 TRBV27 TGTGCCAGTTCTAGGGGGGGGGATTCCGGTGGCTACACCTTC CASSRGGDSGGYTF
15 TRBD2 NA TRBJ2-5 TRBV30 TGTGCCTGGACCCGAGATAGCGGGAGTGCAGAGACCCAGTACTTC CAWTRDSGSAETQYF
14 TRBD1 NA TRBJ2-1 TRBV2 TGTGCCAGCAATGCGGACAGGGGTTACAATGAGCAGTTCTTC CASNADRGYNEQFF
15 TRBD1 NA TRBJ1-4 TRBV4-2 TGTGCCAGCAGCCAAGCTGGACAGGGGGACGAAAAACTGTTTTTT CASSQAGQGDEKLFF
13 NA NA TRBJ2-5 TRBV5-1 TGCGCCAGCAGCTTGGGAGGGGGGGAGACCCAGTACTTC CASSLGGGETQYF
12 NA NA TRBJ2-3 TRBV28 TGTGCCAGCAGAGACCCGGGCAGTACGCAGTATTTT CASRDPGSTQYF
15 NA NA TRBJ1-2 TRBV11-2 TGTGCCAGCAGCTCACTCCGACGGGAATTCTATGGCTACACCTTC CASSSLRREFYGYTF
14 NA NA TRBJ2-7 TRBV27 TGTGCCAGCAGTACTTGGGACGGTTCCTACGAGCAGTACTTC CASSTWDGSYEQYF
16 NA NA TRBJ1-1 TRBV5-6 TGTGCCAGCAGCTTGGTGGGGAATGACCGGAACACTGAAGCTTTCTTT CASSLVGNDRNTEAFF
15 NA NA TRBJ1-1 TRBV6-6 TGTGCCAGCAGATCAATACAGGCTATCGACACTGAAGCTTTCTTT CASRSIQAIDTEAFF
18 NA NA TRBJ2-3 TRBV7-2 TGTGCCAGCAGCTTCATTGGACAGGGAGGGTTAGGGTCAGATACGCAGTATTTT CASSFIGQGGLGSDTQYF
18 TRBD1 NA TRBJ2-4 TRBV4-2 TGTGCCAGCAGCCAAGAGGTTTGGGGACAGGGTTCCAAAAACATTCAGTACTTC CASSQEVWGQGSKNIQYF
16 TRBD1 once TRBJ2-7 TRBV28 TGTGCCAGCACCTACCCCAGGGGGACAGGAGGTTACGAGCAGTACTTC CASTYPRGTGGYEQYF
14 NA NA TRBJ2-3 TRBV28 TGTGCCAGCAGCATGACCCCCCTCACAGATACGCAGTATTTT CASSMTPLTDTQYF
12 NA NA TRBJ2-1 TRBV4-3 TGCGCCAGCAGCCAAGTTAGTTTAAGGCAGTTCTTC CASSQVSLRQFF
15 NA NA TRBJ2-4 TRBV2 TGTGCCAGCACGCCCCGCGAAGGGGCAGGAAACATTCAGTACTTC CASTPREGAGNIQYF
14 NA NA TRBJ2-5 TRBV9 TGTGCCAGCAGCGTCGGGCAACCACAAGAGACCCAGTACTTC CASSVGQPQETQYF
17 NA NA TRBJ1-1 TRBV6-1 TGTGCCAGCAGTGAAGCTTTTAGAAGGACACGAAACACTGAAGCTTTCTTT CASSEAFRRTRNTEAFF
15 TRBD2 NA TRBJ2-1 TRBV6-1 TGTGCCAGCAGTGGAAGGCCGGGACTAGGCAATGAGCAGTTCTTC CASSGRPGLGNEQFF
17 NA NA TRBJ2-7 TRBV28 TGTGCCAGCAGGTCGGAGGTCGGGGCATCGAGCTCCTACGAGCAGTACTTC CASRSEVGASSSYEQYF